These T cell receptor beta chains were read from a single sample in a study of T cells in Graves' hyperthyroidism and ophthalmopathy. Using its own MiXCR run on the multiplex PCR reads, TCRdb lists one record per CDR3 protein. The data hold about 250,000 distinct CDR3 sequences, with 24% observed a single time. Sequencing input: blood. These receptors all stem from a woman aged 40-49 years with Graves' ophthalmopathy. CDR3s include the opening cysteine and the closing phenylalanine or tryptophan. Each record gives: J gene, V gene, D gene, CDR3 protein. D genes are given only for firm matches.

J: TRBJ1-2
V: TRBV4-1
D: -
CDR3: CASSQDREQNYGYTF

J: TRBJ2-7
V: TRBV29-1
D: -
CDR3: CSVFDYYEQYF

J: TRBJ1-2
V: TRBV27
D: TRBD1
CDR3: CASSLSEGAPYGYTF

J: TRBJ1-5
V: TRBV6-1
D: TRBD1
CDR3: CASSQQRQGWGNQPQHF

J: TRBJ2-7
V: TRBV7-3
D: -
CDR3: CASSLDATVYEQYF

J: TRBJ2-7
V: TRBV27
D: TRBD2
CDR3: CASSLKRKRERDEQYF

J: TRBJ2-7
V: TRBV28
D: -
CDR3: CASSSGPGFRYYEQYF

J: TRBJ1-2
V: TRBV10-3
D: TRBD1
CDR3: CAISGQALGHGYTF

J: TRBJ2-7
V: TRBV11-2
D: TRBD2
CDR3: CASSLAGGPEQYF

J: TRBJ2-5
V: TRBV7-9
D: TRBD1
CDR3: CASSLTRGQETQYF

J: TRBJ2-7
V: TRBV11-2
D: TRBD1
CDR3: CASSLVRQGGQYF

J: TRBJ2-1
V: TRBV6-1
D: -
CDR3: CASSVYGPYNEQFF

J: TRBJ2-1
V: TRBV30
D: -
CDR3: CAWSRGVYNEQFF

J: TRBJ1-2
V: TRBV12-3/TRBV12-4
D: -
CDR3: CASSTRTDSYGYTF

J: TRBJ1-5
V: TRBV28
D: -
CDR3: CASSPIQRNQPQHF

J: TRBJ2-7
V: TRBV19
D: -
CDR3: CASSPPDSTEQYF

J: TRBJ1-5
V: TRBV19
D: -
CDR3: CASSGVNQPQHF

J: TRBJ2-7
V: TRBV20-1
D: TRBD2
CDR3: CSARPSGRSSYEQYF

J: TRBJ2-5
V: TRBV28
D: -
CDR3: CASSVRGGETQYF

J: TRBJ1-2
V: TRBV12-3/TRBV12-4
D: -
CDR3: CASSFRGSGFYGYTF

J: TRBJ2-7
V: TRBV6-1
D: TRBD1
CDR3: CASSEARAQGAREQYF

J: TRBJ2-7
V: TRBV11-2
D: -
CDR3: CASSSRMDSYEQYF

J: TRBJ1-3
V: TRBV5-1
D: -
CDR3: CASSLTVTGNTIYF

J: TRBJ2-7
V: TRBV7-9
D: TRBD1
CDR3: CASSHTQGAPYEQYF

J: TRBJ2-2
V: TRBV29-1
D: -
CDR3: CSVLPYTGELFF

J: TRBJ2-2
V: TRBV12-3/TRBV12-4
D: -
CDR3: CASTKTGSTGELFF

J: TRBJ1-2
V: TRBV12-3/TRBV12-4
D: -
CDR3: CASTPLGRGFLGYTF

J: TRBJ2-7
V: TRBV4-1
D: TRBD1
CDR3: CASSQDKGQREYF

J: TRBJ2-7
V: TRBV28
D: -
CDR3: CASSGGARYEQYF

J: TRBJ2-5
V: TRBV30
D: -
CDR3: CAWGGGRQETQYF

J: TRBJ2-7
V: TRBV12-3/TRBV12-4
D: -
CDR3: CASSTTGTIYEQYF

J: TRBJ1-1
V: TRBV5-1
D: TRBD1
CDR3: CASRPLATGETEAFF

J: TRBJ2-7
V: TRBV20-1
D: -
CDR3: CSAQKAQGSTYEQYF

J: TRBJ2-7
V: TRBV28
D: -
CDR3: CASSFQGYEQYF

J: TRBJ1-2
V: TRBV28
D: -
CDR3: CASSSPPGGQAF

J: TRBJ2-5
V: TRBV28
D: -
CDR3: CASSPRNQETQYF

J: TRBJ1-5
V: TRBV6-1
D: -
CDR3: CVSSPSGAPNQPQHF

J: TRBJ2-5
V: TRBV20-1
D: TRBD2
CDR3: CSAKPLAGVKTQYF

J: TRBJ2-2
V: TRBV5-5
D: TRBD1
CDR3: CASSLVGQGKAGELFF

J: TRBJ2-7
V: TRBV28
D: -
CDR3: CASRVSDVALGQYF

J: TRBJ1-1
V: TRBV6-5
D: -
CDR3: CASSYSNIGGTEAFF

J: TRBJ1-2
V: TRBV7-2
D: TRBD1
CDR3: CASSPLTGNLYGYTF

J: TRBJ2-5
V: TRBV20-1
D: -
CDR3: CSALFETQYF

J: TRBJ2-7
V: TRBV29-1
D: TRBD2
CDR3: CSVETSGKNEQYF

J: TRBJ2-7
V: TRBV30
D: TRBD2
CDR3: CAWRLAGVYEQYF

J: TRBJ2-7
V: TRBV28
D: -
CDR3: CASSSPPAPSYEQYF

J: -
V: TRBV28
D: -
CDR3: CASNSVPYEQFF

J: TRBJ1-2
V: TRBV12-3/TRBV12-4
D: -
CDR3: CASSFGRGKGYTF

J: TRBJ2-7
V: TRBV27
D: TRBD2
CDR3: CASSPIQAGGISYEQYF

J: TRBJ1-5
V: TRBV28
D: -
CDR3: CASSAGFSNQPQHF

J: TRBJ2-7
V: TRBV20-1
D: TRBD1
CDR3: CSARGPGTGIGEQYF

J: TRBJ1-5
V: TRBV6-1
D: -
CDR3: CASSDRTASNQPQHF

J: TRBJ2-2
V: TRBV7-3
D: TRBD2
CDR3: CASSPGTSGRTGELFF

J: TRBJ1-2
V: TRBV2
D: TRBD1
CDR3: CASTKDRVSNGYTF

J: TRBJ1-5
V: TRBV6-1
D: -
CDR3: CASSAPAKSNQPQHF

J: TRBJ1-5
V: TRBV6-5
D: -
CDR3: CASSYLGGGHPQHF

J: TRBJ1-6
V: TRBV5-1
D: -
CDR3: CASSYREMNRNSPLHF

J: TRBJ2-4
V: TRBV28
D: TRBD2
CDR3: CAIGRLAGLAKNIQYF

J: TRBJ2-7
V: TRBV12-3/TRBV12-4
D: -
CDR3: CASTLAGSYEQYF